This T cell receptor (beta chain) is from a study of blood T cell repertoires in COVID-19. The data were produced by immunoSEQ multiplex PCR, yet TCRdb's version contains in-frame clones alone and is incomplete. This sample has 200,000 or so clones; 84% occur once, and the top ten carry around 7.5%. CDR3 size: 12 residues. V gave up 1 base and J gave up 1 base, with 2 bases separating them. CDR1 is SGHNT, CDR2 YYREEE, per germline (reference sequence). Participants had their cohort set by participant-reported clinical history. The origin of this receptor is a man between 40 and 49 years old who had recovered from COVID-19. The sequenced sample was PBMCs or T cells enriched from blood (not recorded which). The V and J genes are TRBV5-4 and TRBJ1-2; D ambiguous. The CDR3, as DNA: TGTGCCAGCAGCTTGCATAACTATGGCTACACCTTC. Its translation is CASSLHNYGYTF.